This T cell receptor (beta chain) was recorded in a study of cytomegalovirus exposure and HLA in healthy donors. Background on the study: When fewer than 500 donors were genotyped, roughly four fifths of them were found to fall in the Caucasian-associated ancestry cluster. Study results and caveats: There were reportedly fewer N-insertions in an Asian-associated ancestry cluster than the roughly 680-donor mean, in a later analysis. The study had only CMV serostatus as immune exposure information. DRB1 showed the most TCR associations and HLA-C the fewest in a later analysis, as rates varied by HLA locus.

The table lists this clone with a count of one. Antigen unknown. V dropped 4 bases and J dropped 1 base, with 18 bases sitting between them. Germline V gene sequence: CDR1 SGHRS, CDR2 YFSETQ. The CDR3 is made up of 17 amino acids. This PCR relied on a set of 60 Vbeta primers and 13 Jbeta primers. Sequenced by immunoSEQ multiplex PCR; TCRdb stores in-frame clones only, minus some. The sample yields around 170,000 clones, around four fifths seen once. This receptor was identified in a woman aged 18-29 years in good health and CMV-seronegative. The source material was PBMCs. The chain employs TRBV5-1 and TRBJ1-3; the D gene is possibly TRBD1 (5 bases). The CDR3 region is CASSRGVLQRSGNTIYF. As DNA, the CDR3 is TGCGCCAGCAGCCGGGGGGTTCTTCAGAGATCTGGAAACACCATATATTTT.